This TCR beta chain was documented in a study of blood T cell repertoires in COVID-19. This clone was counted a single time. Study processing details: Quantification of nucleated cells was approximated via reference gene primer amplification. TCRdb keeps only in-frame clones here, not all; method: immunoSEQ multiplex PCR. Clone size and V and J calls were adopted from that table, with D and trimming inferred from the DNA. The sample yields approximately 110,000 clones, around 89% seen once. Trimming removed 6 bases from V and 0 bases from J, with 8 bases in between. The germline CDR1 and CDR2 sequences are MNHEY and SVGEGT. CDR3 size: 14 residues.

The origin of this receptor is a woman older than 75 with acute or convalescent COVID-19. The rearrangement links TRBV6-2 or TRBV6-3 to TRBJ1-4; D not certain. Material for sequencing was peripheral blood. For the CDR3, the DNA is TGTGCCAGCAGCGCGATTACAACTAATGAAAAACTGTTTTTT. It yields the protein CASSAITTNEKLFF.